This T cell receptor beta chain is from a study of cytomegalovirus exposure and HLA in healthy donors. On the study more broadly: From donors who were HLA-typed, an early data release held 80 million or so unique TCRs. Researchers found that approximately 80% of 350 to 500 genotyped donors fell within the Caucasian-associated ancestry cluster.

The study ran its PCR with 60 Vbeta and 13 Jbeta primers. This table comes from immunoSEQ multiplex PCR, and its TCRdb copy is limited to in-frame clones, with some not included. The repertoire holds roughly 200,000 clones, with approximately 80% as singletons. Germline CDR1 reads SGHVS; CDR2 reads FNYEAQ. The CDR3 has 16 residues. V lost 1 base and J lost 2, with 13 bases in between. The V gene is TRBV7-6, the J gene TRBJ2-3; maybe TRBD2 (5 bases). The TCR sequence derives from a man aged 55-75 years in good health and CMV-seronegative. Sequenced sample: PBMCs. CDR3 DNA sequence: TGTGCCAGCAGCTTAGGAGCCCGGGGTTTCACAGATACGCAGTATTTT. This encodes CASSLGARGFTDTQYF.